This T cell receptor (beta chain) was profiled in a study of T cell repertoires in cytomegalovirus infection. TCRdb passed the reads through MiXCR, listing each CDR3 protein once. The sample lists hundreds of thousands of distinct CDR3 sequences, roughly 36% occurring once. Germline lookup yields CDR1 LGHNA and CDR2 YNFKEQ. CDR3 length: 16 residues. Trimming took 2 bases from V and 5 from J; bases not matched to a gene: 9. With regard to this clonotype: The antigen is undetermined.

The sequenced sample was cultured PBMCs, obtained from culture after CMV antigen stimulation. V usage is TRBV4-2 and J usage is TRBJ2-5; TRBD2 matches at 9 bases. The receptor's source is a human donor in good health (CMV status not recorded). Some clones in this sample may be carry-over from other donors' samples. The CDR3 reads CASSQSLLAGTETQYF. CDR3 coding DNA: TGTGCCAGCAGCCAAAGTCTGCTAGCGGGGACGGAGACCCAGTACTTC.